This T cell receptor (beta chain) appears in the sequencing data of a study of blood T cell repertoires in COVID-19. This CDR3 has 13 residues. Only in-frame clones appear in the TCRdb table, and some are missing; sequencing was by immunoSEQ multiplex PCR. The data contain about 530,000 clones, 85% to 90% of them singletons. The clonotype comes from a woman aged 45-65 years with COVID-19, enrolled during active disease. The J gene is TRBJ2-7, the V gene TRBV7-5; TRBD1 was called by the table and not checked on the DNA. TRBV7-5 is a listed pseudogene. Input material: peripheral blood. In DNA form, the CDR3 reads TGTGCCAGCACCCGGGACAGGGGAGGCGAGCAGTACTTC. Amino acids: CASTRDRGGEQYF.